These 30 T cell receptor beta chains were all obtained from the same sample, sequenced in a study of post-analysis software for immune sequencing data. Study outcomes and limitations: Controls showed lower frequencies than patients for five TRBV segments, and TRBV5-6, TRBV5-1 and TRBV20-1 were among these.

The antigens of these receptors remain unknown. Prepared libraries of TCR beta cDNA carried unique molecular identifiers. Each CDR3 protein is one row after TCRdb ran MiXCR on the PCR reads. The repertoire has roughly 800,000 distinct CDR3 sequences, approximately 53% of them found once; the top ten carry over 4%. Sequenced material: blood. These receptor sequences come from a girl between 10 and 17 years old with multiple sclerosis.

This clonotype came up many times. This chain links TRBV6-2 or TRBV6-3 with TRBJ2-5; D unresolved. The CDR3 sequence is 12 residues long. CDR1 and CDR2 from the germline V gene are MNHEY and SVGEGT. V was shortened by 4 bases and J by 5 bases, with 8 bases between the two germline ends. CDR3 coding DNA: TGTGCCAGCAGTTCAGTTGACGAGACCCAGTACTTC. Protein product: CASSSVDETQYF.

This clonotype showed up just a few times. The chain uses TRBV18 and TRBJ2-7; TRBD1 might be the D (7 bases). Germline-derived CDR1 and CDR2 are KGHSH and LQKENI. The CDR3 extends over 14 amino acids. The V end was cut by 6 bases, the J end by 3 bases, with 15 bases between. The CDR3 is CASSPAGQNYEQYF. The CDR3 coding sequence is TGTGCCAGCTCGCCGGCGGGACAGAACTACGAGCAGTACTTC. Supplemented by reference TRBV18 and TRBJ2-7, the full variable domain reads NAGVMQNPRHLVRRRGQEARLRCSPMKGHSHVYWYRQLPEEGLKFMVYLQKENIIDESGMPKERFSAEFPKEGPSILRIQQVVRGDSAAYFCASSPAGQNYEQYFGPGTRLTVT.

This clonotype was observed a few times. V gene TRBV25-1 combines with J gene TRBJ2-7, with 11 bases lining up with TRBD2. V dropped 3 bases and J dropped 6; count of bases not matched to a gene: 16. This CDR3 is built from 18 residues. The V gene's germline CDR1 is MGHDK and CDR2 SYGVNS. Written as DNA, the CDR3 is TGTGCCAGCAGTGAGGCCATATCGGTAGCGGGAGGGCAGGGCGAGCAGTACTTC. Translation: CASSEAISVAGGQGEQYF.

The J gene is TRBJ2-7, the V gene TRBV10-3; TRBD1 agrees at 8 bases. Per germline, CDR1 ENHRY and CDR2 SYGVKD. J was trimmed by 1 base and V by 6 bases; bases with no gene match: 14. The CDR3 loop spans 17 amino acids. The DNA of the CDR3 is TGTGCCATCAGCAGCCTCGACAGGGGTACCCTTTCCTACGAGCAGTACTTC. It codes for CAISSLDRGTLSYEQYF.

This clonotype was found a few times. The V gene is TRBV3-1, the J gene TRBJ2-7; a weak D match, TRBD1 (6 bases). V lost 1 base to trimming and J lost 1 base, with 11 bases between them. The germline V gene encodes CDR1 LGHDT and CDR2 YNNKEL (reference sequence). The CDR3 has 15 amino acids. CDR3 nucleotide sequence: TGTGCCAGCAGCCAAGCCCCCAGGGGATCCTACGAGCAGTACTTC. Its translation is CASSQAPRGSYEQYF.

The chain links TRBV7-6 to TRBJ2-5; D may be TRBD1 (6 bases). The J call is doubtful: the DNA matches TRBJ2-7 better. The CDR3 extends over 13 amino acids. The germline gives CDR1 SGHVS, CDR2 FNYEAQ. The CDR3 loop reads CASSTRDIHEQYF. Here the CDR3 DNA reads TGTGCCAGCAGCACCCGGGACATCCACGAGCAGTACTTC.

The chain has TRBV20-1 and TRBJ2-1; D unresolved. CDR1 and CDR2 from the germline V gene are DFQATT and SNEGSKA (reference sequence). This CDR3 is built from 15 residues. V lost 5 bases to trimming and J lost 0 bases, with 14 bases between them. This CDR3 is CSAPPTSGSYNEQFF. The CDR3 DNA is TGCAGTGCTCCACCAACATCCGGCTCCTACAATGAGCAGTTCTTC.

The chain is built from TRBV9 and TRBJ2-5; D possibly matches TRBD1 or TRBD2 (5 bases each). This CDR3 spans 15 amino acids. In germline, CDR1 is SGDLS, CDR2 YYNGEE. Trimming stripped 0 bases from V and 4 bases from J, with 13 bases between. The CDR3 loop is CASSVDLGVGETQYF. The CDR3 DNA reads TGTGCCAGCAGCGTAGATTTGGGGGTGGGAGAGACCCAGTACTTC.

The J gene is TRBJ2-7, the V gene TRBV3-1, with 13 bases lining up with TRBD2. The J call could be wrong; TRBJ2-1 is a better fit for the DNA end. From germline, CDR1 is LGHDT and CDR2 YNNKEL (reference sequence). The CDR3 has 15 residues. The CDR3 bases are TGTGCCAGCAGCCCAACTAGCGGGGGGGCCCATGAGCAGTTCTTC. Amino acids: CASSPTSGGAHEQFF.

This clonotype was found a few times. This chain uses TRBV4-1 with TRBJ1-4; D is unclear. Germline V CDR1 and CDR2: MGHRA, YSYEKL. The length of the CDR3 is 13 residues. V gave up 2 bases and J gave up 8 bases, with 9 bases separating them. The CDR3 here is CASSQLDGEKLFF. In nucleotides, the CDR3 is TGCGCCAGCAGCCAACTGGACGGCGAAAAACTGTTTTTT.

This clonotype was detected only once. V usage is TRBV9 and J usage is TRBJ2-5; 7 nucleotides align to TRBD2. This CDR3 contains 15 residues. After removal of 0 bases from V and 2 bases from J, the junction contained 4 bases not matched to a gene. Germline V gene lookup returns CDR1 SGDLS and CDR2 YYNGEE. CDR3 bases: TGTGCCAGCAGCGTAGGGGAGGGGCGGCAAGAGACCCAGTACTTC. It translates to CASSVGEGRQETQYF.

This rearrangement joins TRBV5-1 to TRBJ2-4, with TRBD2 matching over 7 bases. The DNA end is more similar to TRBJ2-7, so the J call may be wrong. Germline V CDR1 and CDR2: SGHRS, YFSETQ. This CDR3 has 12 residues. CDR3 sequence reads: CASNGLAYEQYF. CDR3 DNA sequence: TGCGCCAGCAACGGACTAGCCTACGAGCAGTACTTC.

This clonotype showed up just a few times. The V gene is TRBV5-1, the J gene TRBJ2-3, with D hard to call. Germline loops: CDR1 SGHRS, CDR2 YFSETQ. The CDR3 has 15 amino acids. V gave up 0 bases and J gave up 4 bases, with 12 bases separating them. CDR3 nucleotides: TGCGCCAGCAGCTTGGACCAGGCCGTCCCAGATACGCAGTATTTT. Its translation: CASSLDQAVPDTQYF.

The V call is TRBV3-1, the J call TRBJ2-1, with TRBD1 as a possible D gene (6 bases). Looked up from germline, CDR1 is LGHDT and CDR2 is YNNKEL (reference sequence). The CDR3 contains 12 residues. V was shortened by 1 base and J by 12 bases, with 10 bases between the two germline ends. Here the CDR3 DNA reads TGTGCCAGCAGCCAAGCAGGGGATGGGCAGTTCTTC. It encodes CASSQAGDGQFF.

The rearrangement links TRBV6-6 to TRBJ1-4, with D perhaps matching TRBD1 (5 bases). Germline V gene sequence: CDR1 MNHNY, CDR2 SVGAGI (reference sequence). V was pared by 4 bases and J by 5 bases, with 11 bases between. This CDR3 is 14 amino acids long. The CDR3 sequence is CASSWAQGNEKLFF. The CDR3 DNA reads TGTGCCAGCAGTTGGGCGCAGGGAAATGAAAAACTGTTTTTT.

J is TRBJ1-2 and V is TRBV18, with 9 bases fitting TRBD1. The CDR3 is made up of 15 amino acids. Germline lookup yields CDR1 KGHSH and CDR2 LQKENI. V gave up 2 bases and J gave up 3 bases; unmatched junction bases: 4. The CDR3 is CASSPTTGGHYGYTF. CDR3 in DNA: TGTGCCAGCTCACCAACAACAGGGGGCCACTATGGCTACACCTTC.

This chain links TRBV7-3 with TRBJ1-1; D unresolved. Trimming stripped 5 bases from V and 4 bases from J, with 8 bases between. Germline CDR1 SGHTA, CDR2 FQGTGA. This CDR3 is built from 12 residues. Written as DNA, the CDR3 is TGTGCCAGCAGCCCAGACTCCACTGAAGCTTTCTTT. Its translation: CASSPDSTEAFF.

The chain combines TRBV5-1 with TRBJ2-5, with a possible D match to TRBD2 (5 bases). Trimming cost V 1 base and J 3 bases, with 7 bases left between them. CDR3 length: 13 residues. Per the germline V gene, CDR1 is SGHRS and CDR2 is YFSETQ. CDR3 in DNA: TGCGCCAGCAGCTTGTCGGGGAAAGAGACCCAGTACTTC. It codes for CASSLSGKETQYF.

The sample holds a few counts of this clonotype. V and J are TRBV20-1 and TRBJ2-3; no definite D call. The CDR3 contains 13 residues. Germline-derived CDR1 and CDR2 are DFQATT and SNEGSKA (reference sequence). Trimming left V 5 bases short and J 2 bases short, with 11 bases between. CDR3 bases: TGCAGTGCTGGGTCGGACGACACAGATACGCAGTATTTT. Translation gives CSAGSDDTDTQYF.

The chain couples TRBV7-6 to TRBJ2-3; 9 bases are shared with TRBD2. The CDR3 spans 19 residues. Losses at the gene ends were 1 base for V and 0 bases for J; bases not matched to a gene: 11. The germline gives CDR1 SGHVS, CDR2 FNYEAQ. The DNA for the CDR3 is TGTGCCAGCAGCTTAGTGTGGCTAGCGGGACCTTTTAGCACAGATACGCAGTATTTT. As protein: CASSLVWLAGPFSTDTQYF.

This clonotype showed up just once. The chain joins TRBV15 to TRBJ1-2, with D possibly being TRBD1 (5 bases). Trimming removed 0 bases at V and 2 bases at J, with 10 bases between. CDR3 size: 15 residues. In germline, CDR1 is LNHNV, CDR2 YYDKDF (reference sequence). CDR3 DNA: TGTGCCACCAGCAGAGATTTGGGGCACAACTATGGCTACACCTTC. Protein product: CATSRDLGHNYGYTF.

In DNA form, the CDR3 reads TGCAGCGCTGGGGGCCAGTGGGGTGAGACCCAGTACTTC. Encoded protein: CSAGGQWGETQYF. The chain couples TRBV29-1 to TRBJ2-5, with TRBD1 as a possible D gene (6 bases). Germline-derived CDR1 and CDR2 are SQVTM and ANQGSEA. The CDR3 runs 13 residues. V dropped 7 bases and J dropped 5 bases, with 17 bases sitting between them.

V is TRBV7-9 and J is TRBJ2-7; D gene ambiguous. CDR3 length: 12 amino acids. Trimming took off 4 bases at V and 6 bases at J, with 10 bases between the two ends. The germline V gene has CDR1 SEHNR and CDR2 FQNEAQ (reference sequence). The CDR3 DNA reads TGTGCCAGCAGCTCTCTTAATTTCGAGCAGTACTTC. Translated: CASSSLNFEQYF.

The V call is TRBV3-1, the J call TRBJ2-7, with D perhaps TRBD1 (5 bases). Germline V gene data show CDR1 as LGHDT and CDR2 as YNNKEL (reference sequence). Trimming pared 4 bases from V and 4 bases from J, leaving 17 bases between. The CDR3 sequence is 15 residues long. The CDR3 DNA reads as TGTGCCAGCAGCCCTCGACCAGGGATACCTTACGAGCAGTACTTC. This encodes CASSPRPGIPYEQYF.

In its sample, this clonotype was seen once. This chain links TRBV7-9 with TRBJ2-1; 7 bases map to TRBD2. J gave up 8 bases and V 0 bases, and 4 bases lay outside the gene matches. This CDR3 region has 14 residues. CDR1 SEHNR and CDR2 FQNEAQ come from the germline V gene (reference sequence). CDR3 in DNA: TGTGCCAGCAGCTTAGCGCGGCTAGCGGATGAGCAGTTCTTC. Protein sequence: CASSLARLADEQFF.

The chain combines TRBV6-6 with TRBJ1-1; 7 nucleotides align to TRBD1. Trimming removed 2 bases from V and 7 bases from J; junction bases left unmatched: 1. The CDR3 runs 12 residues. CDR1 and CDR2 from the germline V gene are MNHNY and SVGAGI (reference sequence). DNA for the CDR3: TGTGCCAGCAGTTACCGGGACAGTGAAGCTTTCTTT. Its protein product is CASSYRDSEAFF.

V usage is TRBV27 and J usage is TRBJ2-7; 10 nucleotides agree with TRBD1. The last part of the DNA fits TRBJ2-5 better; the J call may be wrong. Per the germline V gene, CDR1 is MNHEY and CDR2 is SMNVEV (reference sequence). This CDR3 has 15 amino acids. The CDR3 reads CASSRDRGLGETQYF. DNA of the CDR3: TGTGCCAGCAGTCGCGACAGGGGGCTTGGTGAGACCCAGTACTTC.

The chain combines TRBV6-1 with TRBJ1-2, with 11 bases fitting TRBD1. With 0 bases clipped from V and 8 bases from J, the junction kept 8 bases outside the gene matches. Germline assignment: CDR1 MNHNS and CDR2 SASEGT. This CDR3 is built from 16 residues. In nucleotides, the CDR3 is TGTGCCAGCAGTGAAGCCGGACAGGGGGCGGGTGGAGGCTACACCTTC. This gives the protein CASSEAGQGAGGGYTF.

The rearrangement links TRBV3-1 to TRBJ1-2; D is ambiguous. Germline V lookup: CDR1 LGHDT, CDR2 YNNKEL (reference sequence). Trimming removed 0 bases from V and 0 bases from J, with 2 bases in between. This CDR3 comprises 13 residues. The CDR3: CASSQDPNYGYTF. CDR3 nucleotide sequence: TGTGCCAGCAGCCAAGACCCTAACTATGGCTACACCTTC.

The chain employs TRBV10-3 and TRBJ2-7; 8 bases align to TRBD1. J was trimmed by 0 bases and V by 7 bases; bases with no gene match: 11. The CDR3 consists of 16 residues. The germline V gene encodes CDR1 ENHRY and CDR2 SYGVKD. CDR3 amino acids: CAIKGGAGGNSYEQYF. DNA of the CDR3: TGTGCCATCAAAGGGGGCGCAGGGGGCAACTCCTACGAGCAGTACTTC.